Below, one T cell receptor beta chain is given with its context. This CDR3 comprises 15 residues. The V end lost 6 bases, the J end lost 5 bases, and 19 bases lay between the germline ends. The germline V gene encodes CDR1 MNHNY and CDR2 SVGAGI (reference sequence). The sample comes from a study of OX40 agonist ivuxolimab in advanced cancers. Some clones are missing from TCRdb's copy, which holds only in-frame ones; the method was immunoSEQ multiplex PCR. The sample yields some 150,000 clones, 90% seen once. V gene TRBV6-6 combines with J gene TRBJ1-2; D uncertain. The TCR sequence derives from an adult with an advanced solid tumor such as melanoma, head and neck, liver or kidney cancer. The material sequenced was CD4+ or CD8+ T cells sorted from blood, taken in a trial of the OX40 agonist ivuxolimab. DNA of the CDR3: TGTGCCAGCAGCCCGCCCGGGCCAGCGCTATATGGCTACACCTTC. This encodes CASSPPGPALYGYTF.